This entry lists 5 T cell receptor beta chains sequenced from one sample in a study of technical replicates of blood from several donors (dated by TCRdb to 2015 to 2018). The library was generated by the immunoSEQ multiplex PCR assay. TCRdb limited this immuneACCESS table to in-frame rearrangements with V and J called. A share of clones is missing; checked studies link under half to unresolved V genes, and the rest is unexplained. In this sample the table shows tens of thousands of clones, approximately 94% of which occur a single time. Of the sample, about 0.24% falls within the top ten clones. The sequencing sample was made of T cells isolated from PBMCs. These receptor sequences come from a human donor in good health.

CDR3 region: CASIKWGQVSNTEAFF. In DNA, the CDR3 is TGTGCCAGCATCAAATGGGGACAAGTCTCTAACACTGAAGCTTTCTTT. V usage is TRBV21-1 and J usage is TRBJ1-1; TRBD1 is the table's D call, not checked against the DNA. TRBV21-1 is labeled a pseudogene. The length of the CDR3 is 16 residues.

The CDR3 coding sequence is TGTGCCAGTAGTATGGGGACAGGACCCGCTGAAGCTTTCTTT. The encoded protein is CASSMGTGPAEAFF. The rearrangement joins TRBV19 to TRBJ1-1, with 8 positions matching TRBD1. The CDR3 sequence is 14 residues long. The trim removed 3 bases at V and 6 bases at J, leaving 6 bases unmatched. The V gene's germline CDR1 is LNHDA and CDR2 SQIVND (reference sequence).

The rearrangement uses TRBV9 and TRBJ2-1; D may be TRBD2 (5 bases). The V end was cut by 3 bases, the J end by 3 bases, with 16 bases between. CDR1 and CDR2 (germline): SGDLS, YYNGEE. This CDR3 region has 16 residues. The chain's CDR3 is CASSGTRNSLYNEQFF. The CDR3 bases are TGTGCCAGCAGCGGAACTAGGAACTCCCTCTACAATGAGCAGTTCTTC.

The CDR3 region has the DNA TGTGCCATCAGTGGGGACAACCAAGAGACCCAGTACTTC. It specifies CAISGDNQETQYF. V usage is TRBV10-3 and J usage is TRBJ2-5; possible D gene TRBD1, 6 bases. CDR1 is ENHRY and CDR2 is SYGVKD in the germline V gene. The CDR3 runs to 13 residues. V lost 4 bases and J 0 bases, leaving 6 bases between the germline ends.

V usage is TRBV2 and J usage is TRBJ2-7; TRBD1 is a possible D gene (5 bases). The CDR3 covers 14 residues. The germline V gene encodes CDR1 SNHLY and CDR2 FYNNEI. Trimming cost V 3 bases and J 5 bases, with 14 bases left between them. The CDR3 loop is CASSEGRGVHEQYF. Here the CDR3 DNA reads TGTGCCAGCAGTGAGGGAAGGGGCGTCCACGAGCAGTACTTC.